This passage covers 24 T cell receptor beta chains from one sample sequenced in a study of control samples from healthy donors and cancer patients (dated by TCRdb to 2020 to 2021). Library construction relied on the immunoSEQ multiplex PCR assay. What TCRdb holds here is the immuneACCESS table cut down to in-frame rearrangements. Part of the clones is not present; checked against another copy, under half of the missing clones reflect an unresolved V gene, and the others are unexplained. The sample yields approximately 150,000 clones; more than 90% were counted once. The top ten clones comprise approximately 3.4% of the sample. Sequenced: blood. Receptor source: a man aged 30-40 years in good health.

The chain combines TRBV5-5 with TRBJ2-7, with D possibly being TRBD2 (7 bases). The germline CDR1 and CDR2 sequences are SGHKS and YYEKEE (reference sequence). The CDR3 runs 15 residues. Trimming shortened V by 1 base and J by 3 bases, and 14 bases separated the two germline ends. CDR3 region: CASSLWGGADYEQYF. In DNA, the CDR3 is TGTGCCAGCAGCTTGTGGGGGGGGGCGGACTACGAGCAGTACTTC.

The V call is TRBV14, the J call TRBJ2-6; either TRBD1 or TRBD2 may fit D (5 bases each). Trimming pared 5 bases from V and 1 base from J, leaving 15 bases between. Per the germline V gene, CDR1 is SGHDN and CDR2 is FVKESK. CDR3 length: 17 residues. As DNA, the CDR3 is TGTGCCAGCAGCGCTCCGGGACGGCGGTCTGGGGCCAACGTCCTGACTTTC. As protein: CASSAPGRRSGANVLTF.

The chain uses TRBV12-3 or TRBV12-4 and TRBJ1-5; the D is unclear. CDR3 size: 13 residues. Trimming removed 1 base from V and 7 bases from J, with 8 bases in between. The CDR3 spells CASSLGRRQPQHF. For the CDR3, the DNA is TGTGCCAGCAGTTTAGGGCGGCGCCAGCCCCAGCATTTT.

As DNA, the CDR3 is TGTGCCAGCAGTTACTCGGGACAGCGTGGCTACACCTTC. This sequence encodes CASSYSGQRGYTF. This chain connects TRBV6-5 to TRBJ1-2; 7 bases are shared with TRBD1. This CDR3 region has 13 residues. Germline CDR1 reads MNHEY; CDR2 reads SVGAGI. The ends lost 0 bases at V and 7 bases at J; junction bases unmatched: 2.

V is TRBV19 and J is TRBJ1-2, with D possibly TRBD1 on 5 matching bases. Germline values: CDR1 LNHDA, CDR2 SQIVND (reference sequence). V was clipped by 4 bases and J by 7 bases, with 10 bases between them. The CDR3 sequence is 12 residues long. The CDR3 reads CASSRGESGYTF. CDR3 DNA: TGTGCCAGTAGTAGGGGGGAAAGTGGCTACACCTTC.

V is TRBV10-2 and J is TRBJ2-7; 7 nucleotides align to TRBD1. This CDR3 has 14 amino acids. Per germline, CDR1 WSHSY and CDR2 SAAADI. J gave up 3 bases and V 3 bases, and 5 bases lay outside the gene matches. The CDR3 sequence is CASSERDRFYEQYF. The CDR3 DNA is TGCGCCAGCAGTGAAAGGGACAGATTCTACGAGCAGTACTTC.

The chain joins TRBV2 to TRBJ1-2; the D gene is possibly TRBD1 (6 bases). CDR3 length: 15 amino acids. The V end was cut by 1 base, the J end by 8 bases, with 17 bases between. The germline V gene encodes CDR1 SNHLY and CDR2 FYNNEI. This CDR3 reads CASSEVESGGKGYTF. DNA of the CDR3: TGTGCCAGCAGTGAAGTGGAATCGGGGGGCAAAGGCTACACCTTC.

This chain connects TRBV5-1 to TRBJ2-2, with 10 bases lining up with TRBD2. CDR3 size: 17 residues. Germline CDR1 reads SGHRS; CDR2 reads YFSETQ. The trim removed 2 bases at V and 3 bases at J, leaving 7 bases unmatched. For the CDR3, the DNA is TGCGCCAGCAGCTTTCCCTTAGCGGGGGGAGACACCGGGGAGCTGTTTTTT. Its protein product is CASSFPLAGGDTGELFF.

The CDR3 coding sequence is TGTGCCTGGAGTGTTGGTGGGACAGGGGCCGAAAAACTGTTTTTT. As protein: CAWSVGGTGAEKLFF. This chain connects TRBV30 to TRBJ1-4; TRBD1 matches 10 bases. The CDR3 length is 15 residues. The germline gives CDR1 GTSNPN, CDR2 SVGIG (reference sequence). Losses at the gene ends were 0 bases for V and 8 bases for J; bases not matched to a gene: 6.

V usage is TRBV30 and J usage is TRBJ1-4; a weak D match, TRBD1 (5 bases). The CDR3 consists of 13 residues. Germline CDR1 reads GTSNPN; CDR2 reads SVGIG (reference sequence). V was cut by 0 bases and J by 5 bases, with 7 bases left in between. CDR3 sequence: CAWSVNRNEKLFF. The CDR3 nucleotides are TGTGCCTGGAGTGTAAACAGGAATGAAAAACTGTTTTTT. Supplemented by reference TRBV30 and TRBJ1-4, the full variable domain reads SQTIHQWPATLVQPVGSPLSLECTVEGTSNPNLYWYRQAAGRGLQLLFYSVGIGQISSEVPQNLSASRPQDRQFILSSKKLLLSDSGFYLCAWSVNRNEKLFFGSGTQLSVL.

This chain links TRBV5-8 with TRBJ2-7, with 8 bases identical to TRBD1. The V gene end was trimmed by 5 bases and the J gene end by 0 bases; junction bases not matched to a gene: 7. The CDR3 is 15 residues long. Germline values: CDR1 SGHTS, CDR2 YDEGEE. The CDR3 sequence: CASSLGGQGSYEQYF. The CDR3 DNA reads TGTGCCAGCAGTCTCGGCGGACAGGGCTCCTACGAGCAGTACTTC.

This chain connects TRBV7-9 to TRBJ1-5, with D unclear. The germline V gene has CDR1 SEHNR and CDR2 FQNEAQ (reference sequence). This CDR3 spans 13 amino acids. V lost 4 bases and J 3 bases, leaving 7 bases between the germline ends. CDR3 bases: TGTGCCAGCAGCTATGAAGACAATCAGCCCCAGCATTTT. It is translated as CASSYEDNQPQHF.

The rearrangement joins TRBV6-6 to TRBJ1-5; tentative D call: TRBD1 (6 bases). V lost 2 bases and J lost 2, with 13 bases in between. The germline V gene encodes CDR1 MNHNY and CDR2 SVGAGI (reference sequence). CDR3 length: 16 amino acids. CDR3 in DNA: TGTGCCAGCAGTTACCCAACAGGGAACGGCAATCAGCCCCAGCATTTT. It is translated as CASSYPTGNGNQPQHF.

The chain is built from TRBV27 and TRBJ1-5; D is unresolved. Trimming pared 2 bases from V and 1 base from J, leaving 6 bases between. Germline lookup yields CDR1 MNHEY and CDR2 SMNVEV (reference sequence). This CDR3 comprises 14 residues. The CDR3 bases are TGTGCCAGCAGTTTAAGAGGGAGCAATCAGCCCCAGCATTTT. Translating it yields CASSLRGSNQPQHF.

The gene calls are TRBV18 and TRBJ2-7, with TRBD1 matching over 7 bases. The junction had 6 bases not matched to a gene; V was cut back by 2 bases and J by 2 bases. Germline V CDR1 and CDR2: KGHSH, LQKENI. The length of the CDR3 is 15 residues. The CDR3 DNA is TGTGCCAGCTCACCAACAGACAGGGTCACCTACGAGCAGTACTTC. Translating it yields CASSPTDRVTYEQYF. The variable domain in full, with the rest retrieved from reference TRBV18 and TRBJ2-7, is NAGVMQNPRHLVRRRGQEARLRCSPMKGHSHVYWYRQLPEEGLKFMVYLQKENIIDESGMPKERFSAEFPKEGPSILRIQQVVRGDSAAYFCASSPTDRVTYEQYFGPGTRLTVT.

The chain carries TRBV6-5 and TRBJ2-1; D is possibly TRBD1 (6 bases). The CDR3 covers 11 residues. V was shortened by 6 bases and J by 10 bases, with 10 bases between the two germline ends. Germline loops: CDR1 MNHEY, CDR2 SVGAGI. The CDR3 protein is CASSYGTEQFF. In nucleotides, the CDR3 is TGTGCCAGCAGCTACGGGACAGAGCAGTTCTTC.

This chain uses TRBV7-3 with TRBJ2-6; D remains ambiguous. This CDR3 has 15 residues. Trimming took 5 bases from V and 5 from J, leaving 13 bases between them. CDR1 and CDR2 from the germline V gene are SGHTA and FQGTGA. The CDR3 coding sequence is TGTGCCAGCAGCCCCGACCTTTATCGGGCCAACGTCCTGACTTTC. It is translated as CASSPDLYRANVLTF.

The chain recombines TRBV9 with TRBJ2-2; the D is unclear. This CDR3 region has 14 residues. The V gene's germline CDR1 is SGDLS and CDR2 YYNGEE. Trimming removed 1 base at V and 4 bases at J, with 8 bases between. This CDR3 is CASSVNTGTGELFF. CDR3 coding DNA: TGTGCCAGCAGCGTAAACACGGGCACCGGGGAGCTGTTTTTT.

CDR3 sequence (DNA): TGTGCCAGCAGCCAAGAATCCACAGGGAGGAACACTGAAGCTTTCTTT. This codes for CASSQESTGRNTEAFF. The gene calls are TRBV3-1 (or the pseudogene TRBV3-2) and TRBJ1-1; D is possibly TRBD1 (6 bases). The CDR3 length is 16 residues. V lost 0 bases, J lost 1 base, and 12 bases lay in between. Per germline, CDR1 LGHDT and CDR2 YNNKEL (reference sequence).

This chain joins TRBV30 and TRBJ1-2; 8 bases line up with TRBD1. The CDR3 is made up of 11 amino acids. CDR1 and CDR2 (germline): GTSNPN, SVGIG (reference sequence). The V gene end was trimmed by 3 bases and the J gene end by 6 bases; junction bases not matched to a gene: 0. CDR3 region: CAWSRGHGYTF. In nucleotides, the CDR3 is TGTGCCTGGAGCAGGGGGCATGGCTACACCTTC.

The rearrangement uses TRBV7-9 and TRBJ2-7; 12 bases line up with TRBD2. CDR3 length equals 15 residues. Trimming at V came to 5 bases and at J to 3 bases, leaving 5 bases not matched to a gene. Germline values: CDR1 SEHNR, CDR2 FQNEAQ (reference sequence). The CDR3 coding sequence is TGTGCCAGCAGCCCCCCTAGCGGGGGGGACTACGAGCAGTACTTC. This gives the protein CASSPPSGGDYEQYF.

The chain joins TRBV14 to TRBJ1-3, with D unresolved. CDR1 is SGHDN and CDR2 is FVKESK in the germline V gene. This CDR3 has 15 residues. V was trimmed by 1 base and J by 0 bases, leaving 7 bases between them. The CDR3 loop is CASSQVGNSGNTIYF. For the CDR3, the DNA is TGTGCCAGCAGCCAAGTAGGCAACTCTGGAAACACCATATATTTT.

The chain employs TRBV5-1 and TRBJ2-5; a possible D gene is TRBD2 (6 bases). V lost 0 bases, J lost 5 bases, and 11 bases lay in between. This CDR3 spans 14 amino acids. Germline V lookup: CDR1 SGHRS, CDR2 YFSETQ. CDR3 bases: TGCGCCAGCAGCTTGGCGGGGGTAAAGGAGACCCAGTACTTC. Translation gives CASSLAGVKETQYF.

V gene TRBV29-1 combines with J gene TRBJ1-1; D gene unclear. The CDR3 is 11 amino acids. Per germline, CDR1 SQVTM and CDR2 ANQGSEA. V was pared by 3 bases and J by 1 base, with 3 bases between. The CDR3 sequence: CSVDRNTEAFF. The CDR3 bases are TGCAGCGTTGACAGGAACACTGAAGCTTTCTTT.